This T cell receptor beta chain was documented in a study of control samples from healthy donors and cancer patients. Trimming took 8 bases from V and 4 from J; bases not matched to a gene: 8. The length of the CDR3 is 13 residues. Sequenced by immunoSEQ multiplex PCR; TCRdb stores in-frame clones only, minus some. The table lists about 140,000 clones, roughly 92% of them singletons. The chain carries TRBV12-3 or TRBV12-4 and TRBJ2-7; 7 bases match TRBD1. The sequencing input was blood. The clonotype originates from a man aged 25-40 years in good health. This chain's CDR3 is CASQRQGIYEQYF. The CDR3 DNA is TGTGCCAGCCAAAGACAGGGCATTTACGAGCAGTACTTC.